This TCR beta chain was recorded in a study of technical replicates of blood from several donors (dated by TCRdb to 2015 to 2018). The library was produced with the immunoSEQ multiplex PCR assay. Imported from immuneACCESS, the table was reduced by TCRdb to in-frame sequences with V and J called. These copies leave out some clones; in studies compared against another copy, an unresolved V gene accounts for under half, and the cause of the remainder is not known. This sample gives 60,000 to 85,000 clones in total; about 96% of them show up just once. Approximately 0.2% of the sample goes to the ten largest clones. Based on the germline V gene, the CDR1 and CDR2 sequences are MDHEN and SYDVKM. The CDR3 runs 15 amino acids, cysteine and phenylalanine included. Left in the record is the CDR3 DNA by itself, 45 bases read in frame from the first base. After removal of 7 bases from V and 3 bases from J, the junction retains 7 bases not matched to a gene.

On this clone itself: Its target antigen remains unknown. Base-call qualities are not available, and no considerably larger clone is one nucleotide away.

The V gene is TRBV28 and the J gene is TRBJ2-2; TRBD2 aligns with 8 central bases. The sequence came from a human donor in good health. The sequencing input was T cells isolated from PBMCs. The nucleotide sequence reads as follows: TGTGCCAGCATGCTGAGCGGGAGATACACCGGGGAGCTGTTTTTT. Translated, this is CASMLSGRYTGELFF.